This T cell receptor (beta chain) was documented in a study of cytomegalovirus exposure and HLA in healthy donors. Primers: 60 Vbeta forward and 13 Jbeta reverse. Assay used: immunoSEQ multiplex PCR; TCRdb lists only in-frame clones, some missing. The sample lists tens of thousands of clones, 79% occurring once. Sequencing input: PBMCs. The TCR comes from a man aged 30 to 45 in good health and CMV-seronegative.

The CDR3 coding sequence is TGTGCCAGCAGCCTGGACAGATCCTCTGGAAACACCATATATTTT. This sequence encodes CASSLDRSSGNTIYF. V gene TRBV6-5 combines with J gene TRBJ1-3; tentatively, D is TRBD1 (6 bases). V shed 6 bases and J shed 0 bases, with 12 bases lying between them. In germline, CDR1 is MNHEY, CDR2 SVGAGI. This CDR3 has 15 amino acids.